Below, one TCR beta chain is given with its context. What it binds is not known. The sample comes from a study of CD8+ T cells in alopecia areata. Regarding the study as a whole: While patients received tofacitinib, many expanded lesional clones remained present in scalp and blood. Compared with normal scalp, lesional scalp had higher clonality and more expanded CD8+ clones. Just one nonresponder means the tie between baseline CD8+ expansion and response stays uncertain.

RNA extraction was followed by reverse transcription into cDNA, which acted as the sequencing template. Clones were sequenced by immunoSEQ multiplex PCR, and TCRdb holds only the in-frame ones, with some missing. The sample holds about 99,000 clones, around 86% seen once. Germline assignment: CDR1 WSHSY and CDR2 SAAADI. The CDR3 consists of 14 residues. The ends lost 5 bases at V and 8 bases at J; junction bases unmatched: 8. Noted treatment: oral pan-JAK inhibitor, 5-10 mg twice daily. The receptor's source is a human donor with alopecia areata. The sequencing here drew on CD8+ T cells sorted from blood, taken at roughly week 30, from a patient treated with tofacitinib. V is TRBV10-2 and J is TRBJ1-4; TRBD1 matches 7 bases. The CDR3 region has the DNA TGCGCCAGCAGTACGGAGGGGGCTTGGGAAAAACTGTTTTTT. Encoded protein: CASSTEGAWEKLFF.